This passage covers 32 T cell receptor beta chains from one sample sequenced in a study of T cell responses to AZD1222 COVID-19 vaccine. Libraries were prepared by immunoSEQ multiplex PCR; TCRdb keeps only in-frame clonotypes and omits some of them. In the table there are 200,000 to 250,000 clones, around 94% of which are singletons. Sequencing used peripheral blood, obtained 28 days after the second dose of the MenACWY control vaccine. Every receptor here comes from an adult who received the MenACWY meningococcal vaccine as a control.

CDR3 bases: TGTGCCAGTAGTATTGTGGGCGGGGGGAACACCGGGGAGCTGTTTTTT. It yields the protein CASSIVGGGNTGELFF. V and J are TRBV19 and TRBJ2-2; 7 bases map to TRBD2. Germline V CDR1 and CDR2: LNHDA, SQIVND (reference sequence). V was pared by 3 bases and J by 1 base, with 5 bases of the junction left unmatched. The CDR3 spans 16 residues.

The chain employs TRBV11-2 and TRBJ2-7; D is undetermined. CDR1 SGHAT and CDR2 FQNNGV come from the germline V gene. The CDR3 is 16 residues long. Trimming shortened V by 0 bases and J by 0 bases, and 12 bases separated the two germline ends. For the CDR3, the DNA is TGTGCCAGCAGCTTAGATGGGCCAGTCCGCTCCTACGAGCAGTACTTC. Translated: CASSLDGPVRSYEQYF.

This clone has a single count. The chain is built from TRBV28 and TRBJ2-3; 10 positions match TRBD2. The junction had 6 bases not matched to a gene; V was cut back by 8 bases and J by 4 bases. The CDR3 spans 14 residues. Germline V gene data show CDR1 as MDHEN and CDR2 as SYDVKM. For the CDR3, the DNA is TGTGCCAGCGACAAAGCGGGAGGGGCAGATACGCAGTATTTT. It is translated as CASDKAGGADTQYF.

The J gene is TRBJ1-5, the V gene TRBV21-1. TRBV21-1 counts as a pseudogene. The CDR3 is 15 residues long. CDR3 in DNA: TGTGCCAGCAACCCCTTCCGGAACGGGGGTTCGCCCCAGCATTTT. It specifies CASNPFRNGGSPQHF.

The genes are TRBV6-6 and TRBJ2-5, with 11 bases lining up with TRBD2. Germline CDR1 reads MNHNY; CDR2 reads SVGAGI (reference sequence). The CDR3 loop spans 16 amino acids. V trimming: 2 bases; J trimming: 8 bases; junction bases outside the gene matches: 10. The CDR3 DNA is TGTGCCAGCAGTTACGGGGGGACTAGCGGCAAGACTACCCAGTACTTC. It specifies CASSYGGTSGKTTQYF.

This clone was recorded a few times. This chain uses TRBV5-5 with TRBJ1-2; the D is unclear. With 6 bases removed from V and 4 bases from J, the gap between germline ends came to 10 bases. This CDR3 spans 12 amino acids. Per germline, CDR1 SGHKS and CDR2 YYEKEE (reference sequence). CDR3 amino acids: CASIPDFYGYTF. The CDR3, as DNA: TGTGCCAGCATCCCGGACTTCTATGGCTACACCTTC.

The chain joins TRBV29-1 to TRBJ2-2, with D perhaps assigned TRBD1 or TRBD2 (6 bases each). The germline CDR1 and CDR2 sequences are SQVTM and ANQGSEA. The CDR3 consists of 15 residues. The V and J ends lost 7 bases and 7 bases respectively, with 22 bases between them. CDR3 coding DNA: TGCAGCGCCACCCAGGGGCCGGGGGTGAACGGGGAGCTGTTTTTT. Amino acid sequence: CSATQGPGVNGELFF.

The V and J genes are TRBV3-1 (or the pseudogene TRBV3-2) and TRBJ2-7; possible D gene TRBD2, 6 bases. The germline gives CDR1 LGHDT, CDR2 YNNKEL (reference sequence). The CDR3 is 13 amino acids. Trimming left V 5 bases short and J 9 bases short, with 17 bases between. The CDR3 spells CASSIRWGVSQYF. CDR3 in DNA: TGTGCCAGCAGCATACGTTGGGGGGTTTCGCAGTACTTC.

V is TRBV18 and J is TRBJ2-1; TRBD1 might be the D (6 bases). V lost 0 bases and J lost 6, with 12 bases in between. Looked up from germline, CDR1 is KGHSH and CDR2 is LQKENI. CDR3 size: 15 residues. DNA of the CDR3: TGTGCCAGCTCACCACCGGGCAGGGGATCCAATGAGCAGTTCTTC. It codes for CASSPPGRGSNEQFF.

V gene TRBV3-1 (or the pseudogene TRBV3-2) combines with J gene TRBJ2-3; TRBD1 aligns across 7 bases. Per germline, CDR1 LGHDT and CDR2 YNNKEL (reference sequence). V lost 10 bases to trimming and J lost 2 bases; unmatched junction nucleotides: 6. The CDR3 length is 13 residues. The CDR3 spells CATGTEVTDTQYF. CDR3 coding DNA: TGTGCCACGGGGACAGAAGTCACAGATACGCAGTATTTT.

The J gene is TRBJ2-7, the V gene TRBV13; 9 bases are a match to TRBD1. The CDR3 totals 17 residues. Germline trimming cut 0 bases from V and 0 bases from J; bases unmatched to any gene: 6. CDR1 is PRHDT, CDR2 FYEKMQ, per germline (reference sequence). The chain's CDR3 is CASSLGQGAPSSYEQYF. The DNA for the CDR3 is TGTGCCAGCAGCTTAGGACAGGGGGCACCGAGCTCCTACGAGCAGTACTTC.

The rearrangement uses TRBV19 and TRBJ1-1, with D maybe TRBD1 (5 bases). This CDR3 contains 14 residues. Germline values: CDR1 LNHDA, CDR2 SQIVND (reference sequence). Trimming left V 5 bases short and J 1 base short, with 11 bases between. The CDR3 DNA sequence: TGTGCCAGTAGTCCCGGACAACCGAACACTGAAGCTTTCTTT. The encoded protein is CASSPGQPNTEAFF.

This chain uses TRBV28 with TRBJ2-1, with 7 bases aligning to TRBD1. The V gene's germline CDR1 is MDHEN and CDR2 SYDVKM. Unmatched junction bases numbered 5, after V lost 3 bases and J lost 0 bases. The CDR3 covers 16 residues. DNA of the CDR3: TGTGCCAGCAGTTTTGTGACAGGGAGCTCCTACAATGAGCAGTTCTTC. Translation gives CASSFVTGSSYNEQFF.

The CDR3 region is CASSVSLSRENEAFF. The CDR3 DNA is TGTGCCAGCAGCGTATCCCTTTCGAGGGAAAATGAAGCTTTCTTT. The chain uses TRBV9 and TRBJ1-1, with D unclear. Germline V gives CDR1 SGDLS, CDR2 YYNGEE. V lost 1 base, J lost 7 bases, and 17 bases lay in between. The CDR3 runs 15 residues.

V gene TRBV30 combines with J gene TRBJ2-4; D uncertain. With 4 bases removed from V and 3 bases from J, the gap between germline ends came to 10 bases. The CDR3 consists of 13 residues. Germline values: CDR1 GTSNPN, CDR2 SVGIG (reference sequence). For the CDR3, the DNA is TGTGCCTGGAAATCTTGGGGCAAAAACATTCAGTACTTC. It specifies CAWKSWGKNIQYF.

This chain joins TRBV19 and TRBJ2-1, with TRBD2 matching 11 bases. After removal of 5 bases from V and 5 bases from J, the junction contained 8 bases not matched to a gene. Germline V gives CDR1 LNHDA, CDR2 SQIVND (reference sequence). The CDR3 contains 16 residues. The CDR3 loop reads CASSSGLADTHNEQFF. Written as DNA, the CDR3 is TGTGCCAGTAGTTCGGGACTAGCGGACACCCACAATGAGCAGTTCTTC.

As DNA, the CDR3 is TGTGCCAGCAGCTTGGCCGTTAGTAGCGGGTCCCCCTACGAGCAGTACTTC. It yields the protein CASSLAVSSGSPYEQYF. This chain connects TRBV5-4 to TRBJ2-7; 7 nucleotides agree with TRBD2. This CDR3 comprises 17 residues. Germline V gene sequence: CDR1 SGHNT, CDR2 YYREEE (reference sequence). V shed 0 bases and J 2 bases; nucleotides not matched to a gene: 11.

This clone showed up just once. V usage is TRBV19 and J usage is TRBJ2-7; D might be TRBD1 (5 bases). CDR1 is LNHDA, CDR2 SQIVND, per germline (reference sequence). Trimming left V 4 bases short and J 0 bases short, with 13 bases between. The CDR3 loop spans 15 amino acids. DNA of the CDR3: TGTGCCAGTAGTACAGTCGACAGCAGCTCCTACGAGCAGTACTTC. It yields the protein CASSTVDSSSYEQYF.

In DNA form, the CDR3 reads TGTGCCAGCAGCTTAGCGCCCAGCGTGAGCACAGATACGCAGTATTTT. It is translated as CASSLAPSVSTDTQYF. The chain combines TRBV7-2 with TRBJ2-3; D unresolved. The CDR3 spans 16 residues. The germline V and J ends were trimmed by 0 bases and 0 bases, with 10 bases remaining between them. Germline CDR1 is SGHTA and CDR2 is FQGNSA.

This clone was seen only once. In DNA form, the CDR3 reads TGCGCCAGCAGCTTGGCCGGGGGACAGGGGTCCTACGAGCAGTACTTC. Amino acid sequence: CASSLAGGQGSYEQYF. The chain combines TRBV5-1 with TRBJ2-7; 10 bases map to TRBD1. V was clipped by 0 bases and J by 1 base; unmatched bases: 4. The germline V gene encodes CDR1 SGHRS and CDR2 YFSETQ. This CDR3 contains 16 residues. Combining the CDR3 with reference TRBV5-1 and TRBJ2-7 gives the whole variable domain KAGVTQTPRYLIKTRGQQVTLSCSPISGHRSVSWYQQTPGQGLQFLFEYFSETQRNKGNFPGRFSGRQFSNSRSEMNVSTLELGDSALYLCASSLAGGQGSYEQYFGPGTRLTVT.

CDR3 sequence reads: CASSATGLGAEAFF. The CDR3 bases are TGTGCCAGCAGTGCGACAGGCTTAGGCGCTGAAGCTTTCTTT. The chain employs TRBV25-1 and TRBJ1-1; D possibly corresponds to TRBD1 (6 bases). Germline V gene data show CDR1 as MGHDK and CDR2 as SYGVNS. The CDR3 is 14 amino acids. V was pared by 4 bases and J by 6 bases, with 15 bases between. The whole variable domain, filled in from reference TRBV25-1 and TRBJ1-1, reads EADIYQTPRYLVIGTGKKITLECSQTMGHDKMYWYQQDPGMELHLIHYSYGVNSTEKGDLSSESTVSRIRTEHFPLTLESARPSHTSQYLCASSATGLGAEAFFGQGTRLTVV.

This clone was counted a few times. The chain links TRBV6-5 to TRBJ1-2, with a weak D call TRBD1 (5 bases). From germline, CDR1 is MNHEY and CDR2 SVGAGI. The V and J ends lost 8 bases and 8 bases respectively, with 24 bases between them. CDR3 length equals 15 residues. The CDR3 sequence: CASGFAFGYKGGYTF. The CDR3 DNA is TGTGCCAGCGGTTTCGCCTTCGGTTACAAGGGGGGCTACACCTTC.

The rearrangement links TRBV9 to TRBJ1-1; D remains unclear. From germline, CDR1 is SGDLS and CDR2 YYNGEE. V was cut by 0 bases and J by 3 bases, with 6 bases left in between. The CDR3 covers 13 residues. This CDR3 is CASSVGSHTEAFF. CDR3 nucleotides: TGTGCCAGCAGCGTAGGATCTCACACTGAAGCTTTCTTT.

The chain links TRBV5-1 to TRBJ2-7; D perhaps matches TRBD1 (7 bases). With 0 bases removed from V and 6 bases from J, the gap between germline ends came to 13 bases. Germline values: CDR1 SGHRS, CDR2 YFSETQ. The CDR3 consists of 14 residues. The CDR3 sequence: CASSLVEGAGEQYF. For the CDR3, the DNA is TGCGCCAGCAGCTTGGTGGAGGGGGCTGGCGAGCAGTACTTC.

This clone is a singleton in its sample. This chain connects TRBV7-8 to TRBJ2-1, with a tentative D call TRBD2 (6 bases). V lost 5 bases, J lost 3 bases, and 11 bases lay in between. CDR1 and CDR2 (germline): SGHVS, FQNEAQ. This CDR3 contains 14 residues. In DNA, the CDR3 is TGTGCCAGCAGCCCCCGGGAGTTCTACAATGAGCAGTTCTTC. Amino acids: CASSPREFYNEQFF.

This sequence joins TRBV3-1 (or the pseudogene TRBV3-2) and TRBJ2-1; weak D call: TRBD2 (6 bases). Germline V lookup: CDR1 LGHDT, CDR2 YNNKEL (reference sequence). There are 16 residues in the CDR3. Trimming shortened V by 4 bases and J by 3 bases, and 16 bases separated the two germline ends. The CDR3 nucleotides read TGTGCCAGCAGCCTAGCGAGTGGTAGCGGCTACAATGAGCAGTTCTTC. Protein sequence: CASSLASGSGYNEQFF.

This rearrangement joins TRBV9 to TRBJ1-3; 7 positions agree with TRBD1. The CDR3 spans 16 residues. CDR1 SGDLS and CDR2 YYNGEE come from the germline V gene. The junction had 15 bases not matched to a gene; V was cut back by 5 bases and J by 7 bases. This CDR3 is CASSHDRAAGGNTIYF. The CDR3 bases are TGTGCCAGCAGTCATGACAGGGCGGCAGGGGGGAACACCATATATTTT.

CDR3 nucleotide sequence: TGTGCCAGCAGCTCTGACAGGGGATCTAACGGATATCCCTACGAGCAGTACTTC. Translated: CASSSDRGSNGYPYEQYF. The chain couples TRBV27 to TRBJ2-7; 8 bases match TRBD1. CDR3 size: 18 residues. The V gene's germline CDR1 is MNHEY and CDR2 SMNVEV (reference sequence). With 6 bases clipped from V and 2 bases from J, the junction kept 18 bases outside the gene matches.

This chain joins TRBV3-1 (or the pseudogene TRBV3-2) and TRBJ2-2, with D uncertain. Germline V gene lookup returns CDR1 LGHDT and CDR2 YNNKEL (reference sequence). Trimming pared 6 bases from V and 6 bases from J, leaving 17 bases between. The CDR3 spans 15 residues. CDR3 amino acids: CASSLVVGIAGELFF. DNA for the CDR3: TGTGCCAGCAGTCTTGTGGTCGGAATTGCCGGGGAGCTGTTTTTT.

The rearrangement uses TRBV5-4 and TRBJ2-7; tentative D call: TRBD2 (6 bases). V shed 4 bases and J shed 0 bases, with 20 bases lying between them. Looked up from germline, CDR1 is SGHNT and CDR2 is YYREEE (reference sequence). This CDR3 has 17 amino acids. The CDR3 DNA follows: TGTGCCAGCAGCCCGGGCGGGACTCTCCCCCTCTCCTACGAGCAGTACTTC. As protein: CASSPGGTLPLSYEQYF.

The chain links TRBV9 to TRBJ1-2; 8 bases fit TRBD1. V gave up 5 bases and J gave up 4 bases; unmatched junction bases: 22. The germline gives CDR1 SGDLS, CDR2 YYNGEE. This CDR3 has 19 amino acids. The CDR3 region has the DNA TGTGCCAGCAGTAGCCCCAATGTCCCCGGGACAGGACGACTCTATGGCTACACCTTC. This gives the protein CASSSPNVPGTGRLYGYTF.

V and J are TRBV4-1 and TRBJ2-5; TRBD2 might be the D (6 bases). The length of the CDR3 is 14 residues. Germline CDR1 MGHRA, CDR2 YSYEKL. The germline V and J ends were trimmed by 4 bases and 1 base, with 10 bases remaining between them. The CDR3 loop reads CASSLASVQETQYF. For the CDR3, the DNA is TGCGCCAGCAGCCTAGCTAGCGTCCAAGAGACCCAGTACTTC.